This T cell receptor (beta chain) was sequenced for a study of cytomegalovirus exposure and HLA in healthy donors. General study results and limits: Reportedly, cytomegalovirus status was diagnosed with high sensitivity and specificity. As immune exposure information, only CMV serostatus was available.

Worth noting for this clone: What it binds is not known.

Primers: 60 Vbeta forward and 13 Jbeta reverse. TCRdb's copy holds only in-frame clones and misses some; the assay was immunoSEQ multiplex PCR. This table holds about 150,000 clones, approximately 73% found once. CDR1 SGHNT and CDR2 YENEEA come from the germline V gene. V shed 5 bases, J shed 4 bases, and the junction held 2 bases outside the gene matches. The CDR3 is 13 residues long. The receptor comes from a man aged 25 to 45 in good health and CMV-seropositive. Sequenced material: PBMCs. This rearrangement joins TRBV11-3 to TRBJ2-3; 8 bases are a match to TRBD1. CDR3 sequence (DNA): TGTGCCAGCAGCCGACAGGGGCCAGATACGCAGTATTTT. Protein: CASSRQGPDTQYF.